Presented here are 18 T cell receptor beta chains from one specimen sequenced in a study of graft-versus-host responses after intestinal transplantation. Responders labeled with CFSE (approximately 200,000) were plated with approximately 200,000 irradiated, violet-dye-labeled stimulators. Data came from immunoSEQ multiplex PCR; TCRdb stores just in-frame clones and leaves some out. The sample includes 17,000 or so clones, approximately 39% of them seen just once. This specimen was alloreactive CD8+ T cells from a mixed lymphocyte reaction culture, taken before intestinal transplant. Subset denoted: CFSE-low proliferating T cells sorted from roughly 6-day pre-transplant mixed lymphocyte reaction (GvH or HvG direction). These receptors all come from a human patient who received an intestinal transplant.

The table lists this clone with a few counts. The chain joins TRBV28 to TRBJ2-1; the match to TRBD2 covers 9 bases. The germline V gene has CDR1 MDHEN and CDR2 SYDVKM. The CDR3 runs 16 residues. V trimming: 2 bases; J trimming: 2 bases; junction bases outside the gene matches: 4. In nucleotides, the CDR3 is TGTGCCAGCAGTTTAGTAGGACTAGCGACCTACAATGAGCAGTTCTTC. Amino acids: CASSLVGLATYNEQFF.

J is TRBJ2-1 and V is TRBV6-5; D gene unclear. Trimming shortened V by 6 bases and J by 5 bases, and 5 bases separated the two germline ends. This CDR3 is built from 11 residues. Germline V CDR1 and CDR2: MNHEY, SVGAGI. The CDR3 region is CASRSNNEQFF. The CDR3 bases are TGTGCCAGCAGGTCCAACAATGAGCAGTTCTTC.

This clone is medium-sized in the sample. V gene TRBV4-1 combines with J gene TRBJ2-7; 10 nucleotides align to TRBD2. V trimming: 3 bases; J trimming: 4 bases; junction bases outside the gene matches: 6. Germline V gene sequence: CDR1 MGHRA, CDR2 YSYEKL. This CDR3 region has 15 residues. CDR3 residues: CASSHLAGGGYEQYF. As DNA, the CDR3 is TGCGCCAGCAGCCACTTAGCGGGAGGTGGGTACGAGCAGTACTTC.

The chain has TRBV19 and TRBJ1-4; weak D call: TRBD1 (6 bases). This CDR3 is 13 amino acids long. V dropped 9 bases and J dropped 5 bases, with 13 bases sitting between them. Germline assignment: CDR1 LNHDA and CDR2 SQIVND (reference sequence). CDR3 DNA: TGTGCCAGCGCCGGGACACCGAATGAAAAACTGTTTTTT. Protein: CASAGTPNEKLFF.

DNA for the CDR3: TGTGCCAGCAGGGTGAGGGGGCCAGGTGGGGCCAACGTCCTGACTTTC. Its translation is CASRVRGPGGANVLTF. J is TRBJ2-6 and V is TRBV27; TRBD1 matches 7 bases. Per the germline V gene, CDR1 is MNHEY and CDR2 is SMNVEV (reference sequence). After removal of 6 bases from V and 3 bases from J, the junction contained 8 bases not matched to a gene. The CDR3 length is 16 residues. Full variable domain (rest looked up from reference TRBV27 and TRBJ2-6): EAQVTQNPRYLITVTGKKLTVTCSQNMNHEYMSWYRQDPGLGLRQIYYSMNVEVTDKGDVPEGYKVSRKEKRNFPLILESPSPNQTSLYFCASRVRGPGGANVLTFGAGSRLTVL.

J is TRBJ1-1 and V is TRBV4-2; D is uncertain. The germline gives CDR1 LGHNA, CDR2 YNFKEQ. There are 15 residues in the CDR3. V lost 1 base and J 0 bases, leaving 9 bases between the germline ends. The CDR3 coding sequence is TGTGCCAGCAGCCAAGTTGTAACGGTGAACACTGAAGCTTTCTTT. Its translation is CASSQVVTVNTEAFF.

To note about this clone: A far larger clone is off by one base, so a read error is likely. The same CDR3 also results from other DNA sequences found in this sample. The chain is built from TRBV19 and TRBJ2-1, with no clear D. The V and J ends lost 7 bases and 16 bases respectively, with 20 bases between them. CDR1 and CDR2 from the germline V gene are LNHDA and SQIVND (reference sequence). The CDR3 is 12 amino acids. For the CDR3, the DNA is TGTGCCAGTACCCCCGACGGCTCCCGAATTTTCTTC. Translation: CASTPDGSRIFF.

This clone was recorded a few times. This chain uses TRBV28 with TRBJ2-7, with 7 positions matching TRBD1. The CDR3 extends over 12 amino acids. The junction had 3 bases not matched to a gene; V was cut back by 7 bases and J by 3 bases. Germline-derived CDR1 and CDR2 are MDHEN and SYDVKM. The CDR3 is CASTYRGYEQYF. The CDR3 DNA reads TGTGCCAGCACCTACAGGGGCTACGAGCAGTACTTC.

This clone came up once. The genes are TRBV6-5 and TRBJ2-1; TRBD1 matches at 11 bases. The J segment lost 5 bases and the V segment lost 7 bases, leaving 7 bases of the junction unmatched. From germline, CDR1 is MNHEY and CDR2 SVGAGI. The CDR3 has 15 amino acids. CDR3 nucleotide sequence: TGTGCCAGCACCCGCGTGGGACAGGGGGACAATGAGCAGTTCTTC. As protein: CASTRVGQGDNEQFF.

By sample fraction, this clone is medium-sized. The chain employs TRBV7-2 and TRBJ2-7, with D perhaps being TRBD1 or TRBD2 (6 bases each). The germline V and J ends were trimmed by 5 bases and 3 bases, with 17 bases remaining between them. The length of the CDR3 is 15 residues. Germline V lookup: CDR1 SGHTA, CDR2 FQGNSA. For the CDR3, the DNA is TGTGCCAGCAGCCAGGTGGGGGGCGGATTCTACGAGCAGTACTTC. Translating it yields CASSQVGGGFYEQYF.

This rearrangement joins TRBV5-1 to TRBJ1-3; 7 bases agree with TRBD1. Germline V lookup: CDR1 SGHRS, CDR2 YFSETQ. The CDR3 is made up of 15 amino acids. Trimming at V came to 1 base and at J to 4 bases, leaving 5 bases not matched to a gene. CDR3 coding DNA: TGCGCCAGCAGCTTGTGGACAGGATTGGGAAACACCATATATTTT. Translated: CASSLWTGLGNTIYF. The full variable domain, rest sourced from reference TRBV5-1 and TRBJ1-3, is KAGVTQTPRYLIKTRGQQVTLSCSPISGHRSVSWYQQTPGQGLQFLFEYFSETQRNKGNFPGRFSGRQFSNSRSEMNVSTLELGDSALYLCASSLWTGLGNTIYFGEGSWLTVV.

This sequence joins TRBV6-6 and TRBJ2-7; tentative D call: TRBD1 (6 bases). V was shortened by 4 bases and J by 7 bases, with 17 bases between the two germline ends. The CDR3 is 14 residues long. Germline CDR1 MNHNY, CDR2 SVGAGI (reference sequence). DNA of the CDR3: TGTGCCAGCAGTTGGACCTACAGGGCGCGGGAGCAGTACTTC. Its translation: CASSWTYRAREQYF.

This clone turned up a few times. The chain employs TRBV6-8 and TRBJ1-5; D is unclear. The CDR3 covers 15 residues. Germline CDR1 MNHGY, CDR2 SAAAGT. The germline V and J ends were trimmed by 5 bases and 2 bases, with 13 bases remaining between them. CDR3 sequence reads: CASSEYLGGNQPQHF. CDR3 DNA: TGTGCCAGCAGTGAATACCTCGGTGGCAATCAGCCCCAGCATTTT.

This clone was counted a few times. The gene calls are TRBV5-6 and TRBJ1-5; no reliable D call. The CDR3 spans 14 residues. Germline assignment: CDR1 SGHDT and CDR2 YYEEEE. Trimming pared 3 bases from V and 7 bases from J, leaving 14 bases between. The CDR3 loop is CASSSFGGGQPQHF. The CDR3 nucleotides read TGTGCCAGCAGCTCTTTCGGCGGAGGACAGCCCCAGCATTTT.

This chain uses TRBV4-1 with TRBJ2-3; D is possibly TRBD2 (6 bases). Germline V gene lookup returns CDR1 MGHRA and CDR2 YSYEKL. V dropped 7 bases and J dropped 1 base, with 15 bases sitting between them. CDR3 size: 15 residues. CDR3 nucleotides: TGCGCCAGCACCCCCCTAGCGAGAGGCACAGATACGCAGTATTTT. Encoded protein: CASTPLARGTDTQYF.

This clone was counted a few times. Written as DNA, the CDR3 is TGTGCCACCAGCAGACCCCAGGGGGGGTTCGTGGGGTCCGGGGCCAACGTCCTGACTTTC. Its translation: CATSRPQGGFVGSGANVLTF. The V and J genes are TRBV15 and TRBJ2-6; D is perhaps TRBD1 or TRBD2 (7 bases each). The CDR3 runs to 20 residues. Between the trimmed V and J ends, which lost 2 bases and 4 bases, there was a span of 24 bases. Per germline, CDR1 LNHNV and CDR2 YYDKDF (reference sequence). The full variable domain, completed using reference TRBV15 and TRBJ2-6, is DAMVIQNPRYQVTQFGKPVTLSCSQTLNHNVMYWYQQKSSQAPKLLFHYYDKDFNNEADTPDNFQSRRPNTSFCFLDIRSPGLGDTAMYLCATSRPQGGFVGSGANVLTFGAGSRLTVL.

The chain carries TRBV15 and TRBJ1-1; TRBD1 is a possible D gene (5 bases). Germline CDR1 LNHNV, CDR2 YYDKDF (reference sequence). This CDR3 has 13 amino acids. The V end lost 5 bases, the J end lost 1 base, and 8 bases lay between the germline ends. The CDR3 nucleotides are TGTGCCACCAGCGAGGGGAGGAACACTGAAGCTTTCTTT. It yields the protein CATSEGRNTEAFF.

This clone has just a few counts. The CDR3 here is CASSPGTDKAFF. The DNA of the CDR3 is TGTGCCAGCTCACCAGGGACCGATAAAGCTTTCTTT. The V gene is TRBV18, the J gene TRBJ1-1, with D tentatively TRBD1 (5 bases). Germline CDR1 reads KGHSH; CDR2 reads LQKENI. Trimming shortened V by 2 bases and J by 9 bases, and 10 bases separated the two germline ends. The CDR3 length is 12 residues.